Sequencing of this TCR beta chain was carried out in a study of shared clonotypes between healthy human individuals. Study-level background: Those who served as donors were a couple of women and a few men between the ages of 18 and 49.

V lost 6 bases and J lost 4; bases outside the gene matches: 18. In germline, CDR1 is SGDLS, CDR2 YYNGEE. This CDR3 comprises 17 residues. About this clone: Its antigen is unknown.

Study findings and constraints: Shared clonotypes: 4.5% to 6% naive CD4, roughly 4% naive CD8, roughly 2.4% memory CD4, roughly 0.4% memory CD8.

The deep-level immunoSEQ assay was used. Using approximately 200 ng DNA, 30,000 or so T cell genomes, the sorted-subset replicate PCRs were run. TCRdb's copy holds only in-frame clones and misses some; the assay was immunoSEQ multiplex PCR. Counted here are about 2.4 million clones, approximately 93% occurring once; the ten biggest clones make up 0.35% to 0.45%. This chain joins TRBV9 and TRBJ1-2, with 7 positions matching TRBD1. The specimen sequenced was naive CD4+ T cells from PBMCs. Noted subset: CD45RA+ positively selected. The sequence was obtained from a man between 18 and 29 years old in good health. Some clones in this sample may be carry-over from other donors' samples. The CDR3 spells CASNSLGGENNPYGYTF. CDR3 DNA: TGTGCCAGCAACTCTTTAGGGGGCGAAAATAATCCCTATGGCTACACCTTC.